The 30 T cell receptor beta chains presented below share a single source sample, sequenced in a study of cytomegalovirus exposure and HLA in healthy donors. This table comes from immunoSEQ multiplex PCR, and its TCRdb copy is limited to in-frame clones, with some not included. The table has 90,000 to 150,000 clones, roughly 90% seen once. Material for sequencing was PBMCs. These receptors all stem from a woman younger than 35 in good health and CMV-seropositive.

The chain employs TRBV5-1 and TRBJ1-1; TRBD1 matches at 8 bases. The CDR3 consists of 15 residues. Germline V gene lookup returns CDR1 SGHRS and CDR2 YFSETQ. After removal of 5 bases from V and 1 base from J, the junction contained 7 bases not matched to a gene. The DNA for the CDR3 is TGCGCCAGCAGTTACTCCGGACAGGGGAACACTGAAGCTTTCTTT. Translated, it gives CASSYSGQGNTEAFF.

This sequence joins TRBV29-1 and TRBJ2-2, with TRBD1 matching over 10 bases. The germline gives CDR1 SQVTM, CDR2 ANQGSEA. V gave up 0 bases and J gave up 3 bases; unmatched junction bases: 7. CDR3 length equals 17 residues. In DNA form, the CDR3 reads TGCAGCGTTGAAGATCTGGACAGGGGGTACTACACCGGGGAGCTGTTTTTT. It yields the protein CSVEDLDRGYYTGELFF.

This chain uses TRBV6-4 with TRBJ1-2; a weak D match, TRBD1 (6 bases). CDR3 length: 13 residues. Deletions cut 4 bases from V and 7 bases from J, with 13 bases between. From germline, CDR1 is MRHNA and CDR2 SNTAGT. CDR3 loop: CASSVAAGAGYTF. As DNA, the CDR3 is TGTGCCAGCAGTGTCGCCGCAGGGGCTGGCTACACCTTC.

The gene calls are TRBV11-2 and TRBJ1-6; the D gene is possibly TRBD1 (5 bases). The ends were cut back, 5 bases at V and 2 bases at J, with 13 bases in the middle. The CDR3 covers 16 residues. CDR1 SGHAT and CDR2 FQNNGV come from the germline V gene. Written as DNA, the CDR3 is TGTGCCAGCAGCCTATCAGGACAAGCCTATAATTCACCCCTCCACTTT. Translation gives CASSLSGQAYNSPLHF.

The J gene is TRBJ1-6, the V gene TRBV6-5, with D possibly being TRBD1 (6 bases). CDR3 size: 15 residues. Germline V gene sequence: CDR1 MNHEY, CDR2 SVGAGI. Trimming pared 0 bases from V and 7 bases from J, leaving 10 bases between. The CDR3 DNA sequence: TGTGCCAGCAGTTACTCGGGACACAAGAATTCACCCCTCCACTTT. Amino acids: CASSYSGHKNSPLHF.

This chain joins TRBV30 and TRBJ1-4; the D is unclear. In germline, CDR1 is GTSNPN, CDR2 SVGIG (reference sequence). Trimming shortened V by 2 bases and J by 8 bases, and 12 bases separated the two germline ends. The CDR3 is 13 amino acids. This CDR3 is CAWSRRDREKLFF. The CDR3 nucleotides are TGTGCCTGGAGTAGGAGGGATCGGGAAAAACTGTTTTTT.

The chain couples TRBV5-6 to TRBJ1-1; a weak D match, TRBD1 (5 bases). Germline V gene data show CDR1 as SGHDT and CDR2 as YYEEEE. Deletions cut 0 bases from V and 6 bases from J, with 9 bases between. The CDR3 covers 13 residues. CDR3 nucleotide sequence: TGTGCCAGCAGCTTGGTTAGGGGATCTGAAGCTTTCTTT. This encodes CASSLVRGSEAFF.

The chain recombines TRBV6-4 with TRBJ2-6; D gene unclear. Trimming shortened V by 0 bases and J by 4 bases, and 4 bases separated the two germline ends. The germline V gene has CDR1 MRHNA and CDR2 SNTAGT. This CDR3 comprises 14 residues. As DNA, the CDR3 is TGTGCCAGCAGTGACTCGCGGGGGGCCAACGTCCTGACTTTC. Protein: CASSDSRGANVLTF.

The table lists this clone with a count of one. The V and J genes are TRBV19 and TRBJ1-2; TRBD1 matches at 8 bases. Germline lookup yields CDR1 LNHDA and CDR2 SQIVND (reference sequence). The CDR3 has 14 residues. Unmatched junction bases numbered 8, after V lost 7 bases and J lost 4 bases. This CDR3 reads CASTPPDRVYGYTF. CDR3 in DNA: TGTGCCAGTACCCCCCCGGACAGGGTCTATGGCTACACCTTC.

The gene calls are TRBV2 and TRBJ2-7; 8 bases are shared with TRBD1. With 5 bases clipped from V and 0 bases from J, the junction kept 3 bases outside the gene matches. There are 14 residues in the CDR3. The V gene's germline CDR1 is SNHLY and CDR2 FYNNEI. The chain's CDR3 is CASSRTGNSYEQYF. CDR3 DNA: TGTGCCAGCAGTCGGACAGGGAACTCCTACGAGCAGTACTTC.

The rearrangement links TRBV30 to TRBJ2-2; 8 positions agree with TRBD1. CDR1 and CDR2 (germline): GTSNPN, SVGIG (reference sequence). V dropped 5 bases and J dropped 3; count of bases not matched to a gene: 5. CDR3 length: 14 residues. The CDR3 DNA sequence: TGTGCCTGGGCCTGGACAGGGTACACCGGGGAGCTGTTTTTT. This translates into CAWAWTGYTGELFF.

The V and J genes are TRBV2 and TRBJ2-5, with D tentatively TRBD2 (6 bases). Trimming took off 0 bases at V and 7 bases at J, with 21 bases between the two ends. The CDR3 extends over 17 amino acids. The germline gives CDR1 SNHLY, CDR2 FYNNEI. In DNA, the CDR3 is TGTGCCAGCAGTGAAGCGCTCCCGGTCTTACTCGGGGGGACCCAGTACTTC. Translating it yields CASSEALPVLLGGTQYF.

J is TRBJ2-1 and V is TRBV7-9; possible D gene TRBD2, 5 bases. The germline gives CDR1 SEHNR, CDR2 FQNEAQ (reference sequence). The CDR3 is 15 residues long. Trimming pared 1 base from V and 10 bases from J, leaving 17 bases between. In nucleotides, the CDR3 is TGTGCCAGCAGCTTAGACCCTATCGGAGGAGGAGAGCAGTTCTTC. As protein: CASSLDPIGGGEQFF.

The gene calls are TRBV19 and TRBJ1-2; TRBD1 agrees at 7 bases. Germline V gene lookup returns CDR1 LNHDA and CDR2 SQIVND (reference sequence). Germline trimming cut 1 base from V and 0 bases from J; bases unmatched to any gene: 8. The length of the CDR3 is 17 residues. The CDR3 is CASSIASGQKTNYGYTF. The CDR3 DNA sequence: TGTGCCAGTAGTATAGCCTCGGGACAGAAAACTAACTATGGCTACACCTTC.

The chain has TRBV18 and TRBJ2-2, with 7 bases aligning to TRBD1. J lost 5 bases, V lost 6 bases, and 9 bases had no gene match. The CDR3 length is 15 residues. CDR1 is KGHSH, CDR2 LQKENI, per germline. CDR3 residues: CASSPDRVRTGELFF. The CDR3 DNA is TGTGCCAGCTCCCCAGACAGGGTGAGGACCGGGGAGCTGTTTTTT.

This chain connects TRBV4-1 to TRBJ2-5; 14 bases align to TRBD2. The V and J ends lost 4 bases and 6 bases, in that order; junction bases with no gene match: 7. The V gene's germline CDR1 is MGHRA and CDR2 YSYEKL. The CDR3 sequence is 16 residues long. The CDR3 nucleotides read TGCGCCAGCAGCCCGGGACTAGCGGGAGTAGGAAAGACCCAGTACTTC. It translates to CASSPGLAGVGKTQYF.

This chain links TRBV6-1 with TRBJ1-1; D remains ambiguous. This CDR3 is 14 amino acids long. Germline V gene data show CDR1 as MNHNS and CDR2 as SASEGT. Trimming shortened V by 4 bases and J by 0 bases, and 9 bases separated the two germline ends. CDR3 nucleotides: TGTGCCAGCAGTGCCCGGGTCATGAACACTGAAGCTTTCTTT. Protein: CASSARVMNTEAFF.

The gene calls are TRBV30 and TRBJ1-2; D call uncertain. Deletions cut 4 bases from V and 7 bases from J, with 10 bases between. Germline V gene lookup returns CDR1 GTSNPN and CDR2 SVGIG (reference sequence). This CDR3 has 11 amino acids. The CDR3 DNA reads TGTGCCTGGAACACCGGAGGTGGCTACACCTTC. This encodes CAWNTGGGYTF.

The rearrangement joins TRBV18 to TRBJ2-2; D ambiguous. Germline loops: CDR1 KGHSH, CDR2 LQKENI. The CDR3 consists of 17 residues. Trimming stripped 3 bases from V and 0 bases from J, with 14 bases between. The CDR3 nucleotides are TGTGCCAGCTCACCGAGGTACAAAACTGCGAACACCGGGGAGCTGTTTTTT. Translating gives CASSPRYKTANTGELFF.

The chain employs TRBV11-2 and TRBJ2-3; 9 bases map to TRBD2. Germline loops: CDR1 SGHAT, CDR2 FQNNGV. Trimming cost V 6 bases and J 2 bases; bases outside gene matches: 6. The CDR3 contains 15 residues. The CDR3 nucleotides read TGTGCCAGCAGGCCGACTAGCGGAGACACAGATACGCAGTATTTT. Encoded protein: CASRPTSGDTDTQYF.

The DNA of the CDR3 is TGTGCCAGCAGCTTAGGAGGGTCGGCAAATCAGCCCCAGCATTTT. It codes for CASSLGGSANQPQHF. The rearrangement joins TRBV7-8 to TRBJ1-5, with unresolved D. Germline CDR1 and CDR2: SGHVS and FQNEAQ. This CDR3 region has 15 residues. V was trimmed by 1 base and J by 4 bases, leaving 11 bases between them. The full variable domain, its missing parts supplied by reference TRBV7-8 and TRBJ1-5, is GAGVSQSPRYKVAKRGQDVALRCDPISGHVSLFWYQQALGQGPEFLTYFQNEAQLDKSGLPSDRFFAERPEGSVSTLKIQRTQQEDSAVYLCASSLGGSANQPQHFGDGTRLSIL.

The rearrangement joins TRBV19 to TRBJ1-2, with 10 bases fitting TRBD1. This CDR3 region has 16 residues. Trimming took 6 bases from V and 6 from J; bases not matched to a gene: 13. In germline, CDR1 is LNHDA, CDR2 SQIVND (reference sequence). CDR3 nucleotide sequence: TGTGCCAGTAGAGACCCGGGACAGGGGATTTTGGATGGCTACACCTTC. It specifies CASRDPGQGILDGYTF.

This chain links TRBV4-3 with TRBJ2-1; 8 positions agree with TRBD1. This CDR3 spans 19 amino acids. V trimming: 1 base; J trimming: 7 bases; junction bases outside the gene matches: 18. CDR1 and CDR2 (germline): LGHNA, YSLEER. CDR3 protein: CASSQAAGQGPPRWNEQFF. The CDR3 nucleotides are TGCGCCAGCAGCCAAGCTGCCGGACAGGGACCCCCCAGGTGGAATGAGCAGTTCTTC.

The chain uses TRBV5-4 and TRBJ2-7; 9 bases fit TRBD1. V shed 0 bases and J 5 bases; nucleotides not matched to a gene: 9. Germline CDR1 reads SGHNT; CDR2 reads YYREEE (reference sequence). The CDR3 is made up of 16 amino acids. CDR3 sequence (DNA): TGTGCCAGCAGCTTGGGCCTGGGGGACAGGGCCCACGAGCAGTACTTC. Translated: CASSLGLGDRAHEQYF. The complete variable domain, with remaining parts taken from reference TRBV5-4 and TRBJ2-7, reads ETGVTQSPTHLIKTRGQQVTLRCSSQSGHNTVSWYQQALGQGPQFIFQYYREEENGRGNFPPRFSGLQFPNYSSELNVNALELDDSALYLCASSLGLGDRAHEQYFGPGTRLTVT.

This rearrangement joins TRBV9 to TRBJ2-5; 9 nucleotides agree with TRBD2. Per germline, CDR1 SGDLS and CDR2 YYNGEE. J lost 5 bases, V lost 4 bases, and 3 bases had no gene match. This CDR3 is 13 amino acids long. Here the CDR3 DNA reads TGTGCCAGCAGCTCCGGACTAGCGGAGACCCAGTACTTC. This translates into CASSSGLAETQYF.

The J gene is TRBJ1-1, the V gene TRBV7-9; the match to TRBD1 covers 7 bases. The CDR3 is made up of 14 amino acids. Looked up from germline, CDR1 is SEHNR and CDR2 is FQNEAQ (reference sequence). V lost 7 bases and J lost 0; bases outside the gene matches: 5. CDR3 loop: CASISGQMNTEAFF. The CDR3 DNA reads TGTGCCAGCATCTCGGGACAGATGAACACTGAAGCTTTCTTT.

This clone was recorded only once. The chain recombines TRBV7-2 with TRBJ2-7, with 10 positions matching TRBD2. This CDR3 spans 19 amino acids. J gave up 3 bases and V 1 base, and 15 bases lay outside the gene matches. In germline, CDR1 is SGHTA, CDR2 FQGNSA. CDR3 region: CASSLGFRTSGYSGYEQYF. In DNA form, the CDR3 reads TGTGCCAGCAGCTTAGGGTTTCGGACTAGCGGATATTCGGGCTACGAGCAGTACTTC.

The chain has TRBV4-1 and TRBJ2-7; unclear D gene. The germline V gene has CDR1 MGHRA and CDR2 YSYEKL. This CDR3 is 13 amino acids long. V lost 3 bases, J lost 3 bases, and 9 bases lay in between. CDR3 loop: CASSQTSGYEQYF. CDR3 DNA sequence: TGCGCCAGCAGCCAGACCTCGGGCTACGAGCAGTACTTC.

This sequence joins TRBV29-1 and TRBJ1-1; a weak D match, TRBD1 (6 bases). This CDR3 is built from 13 residues. V dropped 3 bases and J dropped 6 bases, with 14 bases sitting between them. From germline, CDR1 is SQVTM and CDR2 ANQGSEA. The CDR3 loop is CSVEGGRMSEAFF. CDR3 in DNA: TGCAGCGTTGAGGGGGGGCGGATGTCTGAAGCTTTCTTT.

The chain combines TRBV2 with TRBJ2-2; D unresolved. CDR3 length equals 17 residues. CDR1 is SNHLY and CDR2 is FYNNEI in the germline V gene. The germline V and J ends were trimmed by 7 bases and 6 bases, with 24 bases remaining between them. The DNA of the CDR3 is TGTGCCAGCAAAAAGTTAGCAGCCATCATCGGTCCCGGGGAGCTGTTTTTT. It is translated as CASKKLAAIIGPGELFF.